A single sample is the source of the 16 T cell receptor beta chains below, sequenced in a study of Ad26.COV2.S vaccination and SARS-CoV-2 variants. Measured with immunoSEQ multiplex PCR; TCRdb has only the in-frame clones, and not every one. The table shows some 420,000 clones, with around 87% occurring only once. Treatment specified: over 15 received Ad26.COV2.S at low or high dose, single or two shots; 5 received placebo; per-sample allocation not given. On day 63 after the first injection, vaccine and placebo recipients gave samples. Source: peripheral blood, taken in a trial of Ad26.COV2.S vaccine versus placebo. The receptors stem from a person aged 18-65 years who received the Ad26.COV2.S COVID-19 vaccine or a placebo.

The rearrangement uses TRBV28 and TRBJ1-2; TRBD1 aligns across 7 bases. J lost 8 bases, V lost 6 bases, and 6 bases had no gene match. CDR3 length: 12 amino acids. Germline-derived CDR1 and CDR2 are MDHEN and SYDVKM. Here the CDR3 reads CASRPGQRGYTF. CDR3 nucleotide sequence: TGTGCCAGCAGGCCGGGACAGCGAGGCTACACCTTC.

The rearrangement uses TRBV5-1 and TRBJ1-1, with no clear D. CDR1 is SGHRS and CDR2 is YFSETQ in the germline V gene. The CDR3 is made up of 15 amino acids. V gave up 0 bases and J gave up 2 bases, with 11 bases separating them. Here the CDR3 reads CASSLGPGSNTEAFF. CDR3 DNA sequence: TGCGCCAGCAGCTTGGGCCCCGGGAGTAACACTGAAGCTTTCTTT.

DNA for the CDR3: TGTGCCAGCAGCCAAGATTTTGTTGGGGAGCTGTTTTTT. Amino acids: CASSQDFVGELFF. The V call is TRBV4-2, the J call TRBJ2-2; no clear D gene. Germline V CDR1 and CDR2: LGHNA, YNFKEQ. Trimming stripped 0 bases from V and 8 bases from J, with 7 bases between. The CDR3 has 13 amino acids.

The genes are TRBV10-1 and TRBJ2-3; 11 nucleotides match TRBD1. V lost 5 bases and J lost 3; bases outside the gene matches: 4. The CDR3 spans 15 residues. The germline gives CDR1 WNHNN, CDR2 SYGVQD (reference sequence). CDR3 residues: CASSRDRGKTDTQYF. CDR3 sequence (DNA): TGCGCCAGCAGTCGGGACAGGGGGAAAACAGATACGCAGTATTTT.

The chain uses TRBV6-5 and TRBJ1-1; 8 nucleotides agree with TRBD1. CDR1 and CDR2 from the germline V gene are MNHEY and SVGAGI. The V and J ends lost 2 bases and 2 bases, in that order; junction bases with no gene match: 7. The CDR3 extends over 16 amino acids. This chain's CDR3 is CASSYDTGGFNTEAFF. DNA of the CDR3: TGTGCCAGCAGTTACGATACAGGGGGTTTTAACACTGAAGCTTTCTTT.

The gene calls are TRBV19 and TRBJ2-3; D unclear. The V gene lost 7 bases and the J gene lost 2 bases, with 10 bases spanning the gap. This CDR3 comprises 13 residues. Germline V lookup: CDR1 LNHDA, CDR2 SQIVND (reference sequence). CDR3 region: CASTHGSTDTQYF. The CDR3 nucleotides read TGTGCCAGTACTCACGGCTCCACAGATACGCAGTATTTT.

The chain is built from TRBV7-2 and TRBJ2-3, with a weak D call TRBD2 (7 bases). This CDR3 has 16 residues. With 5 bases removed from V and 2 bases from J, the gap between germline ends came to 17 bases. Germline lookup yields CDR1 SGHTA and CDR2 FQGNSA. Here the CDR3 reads CASSVLRGGPTDTQYF. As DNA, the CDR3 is TGTGCCAGCAGCGTCCTTAGGGGGGGCCCCACAGATACGCAGTATTTT.

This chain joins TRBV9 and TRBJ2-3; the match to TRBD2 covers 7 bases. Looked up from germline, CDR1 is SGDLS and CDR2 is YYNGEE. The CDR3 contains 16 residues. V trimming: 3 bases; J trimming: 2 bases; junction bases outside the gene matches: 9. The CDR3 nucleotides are TGTGCCAGCAGCGCCGGCCCGGGGGGTACCACAGATACGCAGTATTTT. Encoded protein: CASSAGPGGTTDTQYF.

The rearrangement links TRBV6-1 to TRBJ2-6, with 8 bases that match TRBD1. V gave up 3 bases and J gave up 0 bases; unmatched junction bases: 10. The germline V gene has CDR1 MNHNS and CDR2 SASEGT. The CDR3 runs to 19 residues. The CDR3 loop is CASSEYGQGLFSGANVLTF. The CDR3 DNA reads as TGTGCCAGCAGTGAGTATGGACAGGGCCTCTTCTCTGGGGCCAACGTCCTGACTTTC.

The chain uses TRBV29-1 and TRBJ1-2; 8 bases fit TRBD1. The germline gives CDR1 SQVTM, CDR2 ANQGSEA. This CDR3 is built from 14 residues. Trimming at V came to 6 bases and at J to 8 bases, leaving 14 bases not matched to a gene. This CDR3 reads CSVPGTGATVGYTF. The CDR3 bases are TGCAGCGTCCCTGGGACAGGTGCCACCGTCGGCTACACCTTC.

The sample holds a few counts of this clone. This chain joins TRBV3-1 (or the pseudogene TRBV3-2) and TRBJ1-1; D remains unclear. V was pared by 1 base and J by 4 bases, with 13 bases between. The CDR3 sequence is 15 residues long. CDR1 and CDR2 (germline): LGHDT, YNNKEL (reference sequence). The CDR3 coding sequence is TGTGCCAGCAGCCAAGTGATGGGCTCGTTCACTGAAGCTTTCTTT. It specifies CASSQVMGSFTEAFF.

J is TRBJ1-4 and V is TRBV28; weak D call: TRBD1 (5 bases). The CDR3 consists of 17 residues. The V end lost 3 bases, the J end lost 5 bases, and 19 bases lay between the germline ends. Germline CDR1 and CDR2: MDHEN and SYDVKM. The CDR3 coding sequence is TGTGCCAGCAGTTTTGGAGGGGAGCCTCCTTACAATGAAAAACTGTTTTTT. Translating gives CASSFGGEPPYNEKLFF.

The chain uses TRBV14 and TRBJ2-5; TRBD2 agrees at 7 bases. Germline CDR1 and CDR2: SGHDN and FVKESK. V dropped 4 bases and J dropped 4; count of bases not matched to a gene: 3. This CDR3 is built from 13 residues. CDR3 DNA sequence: TGTGCCAGCAGCCGGGGCGGGGGAGAGACCCAGTACTTC. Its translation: CASSRGGGETQYF.

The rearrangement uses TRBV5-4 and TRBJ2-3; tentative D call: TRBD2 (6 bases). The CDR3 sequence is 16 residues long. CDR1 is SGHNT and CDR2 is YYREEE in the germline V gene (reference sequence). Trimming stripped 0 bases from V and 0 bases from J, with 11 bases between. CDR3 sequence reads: CASSLDASVSTDTQYF. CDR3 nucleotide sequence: TGTGCCAGCAGCTTGGATGCTAGCGTTAGCACAGATACGCAGTATTTT. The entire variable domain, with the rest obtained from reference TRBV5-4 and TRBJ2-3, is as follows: ETGVTQSPTHLIKTRGQQVTLRCSSQSGHNTVSWYQQALGQGPQFIFQYYREEENGRGNFPPRFSGLQFPNYSSELNVNALELDDSALYLCASSLDASVSTDTQYFGPGTRLTVL.

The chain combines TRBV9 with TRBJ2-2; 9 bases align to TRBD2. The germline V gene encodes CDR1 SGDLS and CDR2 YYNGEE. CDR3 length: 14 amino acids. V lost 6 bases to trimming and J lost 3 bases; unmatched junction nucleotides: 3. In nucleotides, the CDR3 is TGTGCCAGCAACCTAGCGGGGCACACCGGGGAGCTGTTTTTT. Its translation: CASNLAGHTGELFF. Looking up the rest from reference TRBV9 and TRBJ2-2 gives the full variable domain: DSGVTQTPKHLITATGQRVTLRCSPRSGDLSVYWYQQSLDQGLQFLIQYYNGEERAKGNILERFSAQQFPDLHSELNLSSLELGDSALYFCASNLAGHTGELFFGEGSRLTVL.

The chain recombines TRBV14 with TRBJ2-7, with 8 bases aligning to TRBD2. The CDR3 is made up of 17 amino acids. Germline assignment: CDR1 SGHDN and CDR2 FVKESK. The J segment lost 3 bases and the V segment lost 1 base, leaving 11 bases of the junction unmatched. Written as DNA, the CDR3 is TGTGCCAGCAGCCAAGGGATACGCGGGGGGACCAACTACGAGCAGTACTTC. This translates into CASSQGIRGGTNYEQYF.